The entry below gives a single T cell receptor beta chain sequence along with its context. The antigen is undetermined. This sample stems from a study of T cell responses to AZD1222 COVID-19 vaccine. The study's findings and limits: Spike was spanned by vaccine-associated CD4 TCRs, with dominance at 160-218 and 743-854. Clonal diversity may have been underestimated, and the donors were mostly white British, with more females than males.

Some clones are missing from TCRdb's copy, which holds only in-frame ones; the method was immunoSEQ multiplex PCR. The top ten hold under 2% of the sample, which has approximately 150,000 clones, about 88% seen once. The CDR3 covers 15 residues. V lost 3 bases and J 4 bases, leaving 15 bases between the germline ends. Germline CDR1 and CDR2: MDHEN and SYDVKM. The chain links TRBV28 to TRBJ1-2, with TRBD1 as a possible D gene (5 bases). The source material was peripheral blood, sampled on day 0 of AZD1222 vaccination. The origin of this receptor is an adult in good health. The CDR3 coding sequence is TGTGCCAGCAGTTTGGGAGGGGCTGGAGGCTATGGCTACACCTTC. Translating it yields CASSLGGAGGYGYTF.